This TCR beta chain derives from a study of human T cells and chemical hapten exposure. The table lists this clonotype with many counts. Its antigen is unknown. Noted time point: patch test 3, about 24 weeks after DPC sensitization. Indicated treatment: therapeutic diphenylcyclopropenone sensitization with weekly scalp DPC. The study's findings and limits: The number of TCRs over 1 in 1000 frequency stayed unchanged after DPC.

Deletions cut 10 bases from V and 5 bases from J, with 17 bases between. This CDR3 has 13 amino acids. CDR1 is ENHRY, CDR2 SYGVKD, per germline. TCRdb used MiXCR to reprocess the RACE reads, holding one entry per CDR3 protein. The sample consists of tens of thousands of distinct CDR3 sequences, 5.5% to 6.5% of them appearing once. The origin of this receptor is a man in his thirties or forties with alopecia areata. Some clones in this sample may be carry-over from other donors' samples. The chain uses TRBV10-3 and TRBJ2-5; tentative D call: TRBD2 (5 bases). The sequences come from whole blood, collected in connection with sensitization to the hapten diphenylcyclopropenone (DPC). The CDR3 loop is CASNREKEETQYF. The DNA of the CDR3 is TGTGCCAGTAACCGGGAAAAGGAGGAGACCCAGTACTTC.